This T cell receptor (beta chain) was captured by sequencing in a study of blood T cell repertoires in COVID-19. The wider study: Samples of COVID-19 (acute and convalescent) were obtained from the United States, Italy and Spain. Sources were T cells, B-cell-depleted T cells, or PBMCs; the material itself was cDNA or gDNA.

The V gene's germline CDR1 is SGHNT and CDR2 YYREEE (reference sequence). With 4 bases clipped from V and 4 bases from J, the junction kept 7 bases outside the gene matches. CDR3 length equals 14 residues. Per the original methods: Estimation of nucleated cell counts was performed using reference gene primer amplification. TCRdb keeps only in-frame clones here, not all; method: immunoSEQ multiplex PCR. The DNA gave D and trimming, while V, J and clone size come from that table. The sample carries more than 110,000 clones, about 80% recorded once. This chain joins TRBV5-4 and TRBJ1-2; 7 bases agree with TRBD1. The receptor was derived from a human donor in a cohort sampled during active COVID-19. The sample taken for sequencing was peripheral blood. The CDR3 nucleotides read TGTGCCAGCAGCGTACCGGGACAGTTCTATGGCTACACCTTC. Amino acid sequence: CASSVPGQFYGYTF.